The subject of this entry is one TCR beta chain. The sample belongs to a study of blood T cell repertoires in COVID-19. Study overall: PBMCs, B-cell-depleted T cells, or T cells were the source of the cDNA or gDNA that made up the material.

Germline V gives CDR1 SGHRS, CDR2 YFSETQ. The CDR3 length is 16 residues. V was pared by 3 bases and J by 5 bases, with 12 bases of the junction left unmatched. Using immunoSEQ multiplex PCR, the repertoire was profiled, and TCRdb retains in-frame clones only, with some absent. The sample records approximately 110,000 clones, about 85% being singletons. Sequenced: peripheral blood. The receptor's source is a man aged 50 to 60 with acute or convalescent COVID-19. This chain uses TRBV5-1 with TRBJ1-2; 8 nucleotides align to TRBD1. CDR3 sequence reads: CASSSSGQGMFYGYTF. As DNA, the CDR3 is TGCGCCAGCAGCTCATCTGGACAGGGAATGTTTTATGGCTACACCTTC.